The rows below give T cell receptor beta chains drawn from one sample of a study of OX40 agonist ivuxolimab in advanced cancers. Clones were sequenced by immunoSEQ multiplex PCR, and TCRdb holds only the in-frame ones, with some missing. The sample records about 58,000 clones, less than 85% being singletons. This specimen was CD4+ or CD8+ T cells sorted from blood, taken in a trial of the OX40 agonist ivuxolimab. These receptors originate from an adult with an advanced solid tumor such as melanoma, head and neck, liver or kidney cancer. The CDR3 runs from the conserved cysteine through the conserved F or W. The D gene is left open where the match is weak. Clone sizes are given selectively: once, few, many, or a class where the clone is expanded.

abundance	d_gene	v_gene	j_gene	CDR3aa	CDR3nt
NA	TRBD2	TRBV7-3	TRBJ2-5	CASSPFSGGARETQYF	TGTGCCAGCAGCCCTTTTAGCGGGGGGGCCCGAGAGACCCAGTACTTC
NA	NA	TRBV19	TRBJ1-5	CASIDGQNQPQHF	TGTGCCAGTATTGACGGACAGAATCAGCCCCAGCATTTT
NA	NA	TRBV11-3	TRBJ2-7	CASSLDGDSSYEQYF	TGTGCCAGCAGCTTAGATGGAGACAGTTCCTACGAGCAGTACTTC
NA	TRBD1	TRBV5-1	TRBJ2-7	CASSLAVGDRFHEQYF	TGCGCCAGCAGCTTGGCCGTAGGGGACAGGTTTCACGAGCAGTACTTC
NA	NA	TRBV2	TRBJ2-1	CASRFDNQANEQFF	TGTGCCAGCAGGTTCGATAACCAGGCCAATGAGCAGTTCTTC
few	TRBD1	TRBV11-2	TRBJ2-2	CASSFRDRVPGELFF	TGTGCCAGCAGCTTCCGGGACAGGGTGCCCGGGGAGCTGTTTTTT
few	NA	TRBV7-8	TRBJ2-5	CASSLTSHTQYF	TGTGCCAGCAGCTTAACGTCCCACACCCAGTACTTC
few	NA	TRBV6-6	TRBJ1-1	CASSPSGGATEAFF	TGTGCCAGCAGTCCGTCGGGGGGCGCCACTGAAGCTTTCTTT
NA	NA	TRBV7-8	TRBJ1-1	CASSGRRANTEAFF	TGTGCCAGCAGCGGCAGACGGGCGAACACTGAAGCTTTCTTT
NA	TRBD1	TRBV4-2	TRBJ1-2	CASSQEGQVGYTF	TGTGCCAGCAGCCAAGAAGGACAGGTTGGCTACACCTTC
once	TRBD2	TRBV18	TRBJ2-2	CASSPSGTTNTGELFF	TGTGCCAGCTCACCGTCCGGGACTACGAACACCGGGGAGCTGTTTTTT
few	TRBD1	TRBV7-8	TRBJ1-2	CASSPRDRGSGGYTF	TGTGCCAGCAGCCCCCGGGACAGGGGGAGCGGTGGCTACACCTTC
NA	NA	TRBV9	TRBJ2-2	CASSVGQSNTGELFF	TGTGCCAGCAGCGTAGGACAGTCCAACACCGGGGAGCTGTTTTTT
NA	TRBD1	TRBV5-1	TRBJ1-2	CASSLMGQGDANYGYTF	TGCGCCAGCAGCTTGATGGGACAGGGAGACGCTAACTATGGCTACACCTTC
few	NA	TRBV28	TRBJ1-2	CASGVGGTRRNYGYTF	TGTGCCAGCGGGGTAGGGGGGACACGAAGGAACTATGGCTACACCTTC
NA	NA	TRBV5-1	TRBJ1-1	CASSIAGGNTEAFF	TGCGCCAGCAGCATTGCTGGGGGGAACACTGAAGCTTTCTTT
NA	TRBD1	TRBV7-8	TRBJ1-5	CASSSDRVHQPQHF	TGTGCCAGCAGCTCTGACAGGGTGCATCAGCCCCAGCATTTT
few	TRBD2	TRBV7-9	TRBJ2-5	CASSHGLAGGQETQYF	TGTGCCAGCAGCCACGGACTAGCGGGTGGTCAAGAGACCCAGTACTTC
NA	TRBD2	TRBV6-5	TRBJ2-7	CASSLLAGGYEQYF	TGTGCCAGCAGTTTACTAGCGGGGGGGTACGAGCAGTACTTC
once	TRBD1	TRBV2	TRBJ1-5	CASHGTGGVGNQPQHF	TGTGCCAGCCACGGGACAGGGGGCGTAGGCAATCAGCCCCAGCATTTT
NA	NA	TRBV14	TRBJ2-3	CASSQVGYTQYF	TGTGCCAGCAGCCAAGTCGGGTATACGCAGTATTTT
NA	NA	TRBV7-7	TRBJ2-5	CASSLGNKETQYF	TGTGCTAGCAGCTTAGGAAACAAAGAGACCCAGTACTTC
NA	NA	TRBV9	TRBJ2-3	CASSVRPSRGDTQYF	TGTGCCAGCAGCGTTAGGCCTAGCCGGGGAGATACGCAGTATTTT
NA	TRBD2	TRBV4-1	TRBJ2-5	CASSPMGLAGKETQYF	TGCGCCAGCAGCCCCATGGGACTAGCGGGGAAGGAGACCCAGTACTTC
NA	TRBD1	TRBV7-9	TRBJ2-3	CASSLATGGTDTQYF	TGTGCCAGCAGCTTAGCGACAGGGGGCACAGATACGCAGTATTTT
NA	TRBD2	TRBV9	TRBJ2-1	CASSLRLAPNNEQFF	TGTGCCAGCAGCTTAAGACTAGCTCCCAACAATGAGCAGTTCTTC
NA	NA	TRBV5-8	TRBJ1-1	CASSFRTQGLEAFF	TGTGCCAGCAGCTTTAGAACACAGGGCCTTGAAGCTTTCTTT
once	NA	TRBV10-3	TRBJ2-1	CAISESQGGNYNEQFF	TGTGCCATCAGTGAGTCGCAAGGCGGGAACTACAATGAGCAGTTCTTC
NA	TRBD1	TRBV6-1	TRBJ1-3	CASSDGTGRSGNTIYF	TGTGCCAGCAGTGACGGGACAGGGCGATCTGGAAACACCATATATTTT
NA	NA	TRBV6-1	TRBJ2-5	CASSQYGGIETQYF	TGTGCCAGCAGCCAATATGGGGGGATAGAGACCCAGTACTTC
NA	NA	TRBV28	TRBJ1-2	CATQGGPRGYTF	TGTGCCACCCAGGGAGGGCCGCGCGGCTACACCTTC
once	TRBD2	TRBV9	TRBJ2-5	CASSVVLAGQETQYF	TGTGCCAGCAGCGTAGTCCTAGCGGGGCAAGAGACCCAGTACTTC
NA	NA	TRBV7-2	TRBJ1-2	CASSPGPGTNYGYTF	TGTGCCAGCAGCCCAGGGCCAGGGACTAACTATGGCTACACCTTC
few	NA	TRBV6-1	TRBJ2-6	CASLVTATGANVLTF	TGTGCCAGCCTAGTGACAGCAACTGGGGCCAACGTCCTGACTTTC
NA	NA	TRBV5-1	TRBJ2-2	CASSFRDPNTGELFF	TGCGCCAGCAGCTTCCGGGACCCGAACACCGGGGAGCTGTTTTTT
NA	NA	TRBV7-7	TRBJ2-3	CASSLSPGDTQYF	TGTGCTAGCAGCTTATCGCCAGGAGATACGCAGTATTTT
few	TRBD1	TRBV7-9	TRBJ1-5	CASSRTGGINQPQHF	TGTGCCAGCAGCAGGACAGGGGGGATCAATCAGCCCCAGCATTTT
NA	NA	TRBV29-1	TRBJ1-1	CSVGLTLMNTEAFF	TGCAGCGTTGGATTGACTCTCATGAACACTGAAGCTTTCTTT
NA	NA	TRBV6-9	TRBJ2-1	CASCYFGESSYNEQFF	TGTGCCAGCTGTTATTTTGGGGAGAGCTCCTACAATGAGCAGTTCTTC